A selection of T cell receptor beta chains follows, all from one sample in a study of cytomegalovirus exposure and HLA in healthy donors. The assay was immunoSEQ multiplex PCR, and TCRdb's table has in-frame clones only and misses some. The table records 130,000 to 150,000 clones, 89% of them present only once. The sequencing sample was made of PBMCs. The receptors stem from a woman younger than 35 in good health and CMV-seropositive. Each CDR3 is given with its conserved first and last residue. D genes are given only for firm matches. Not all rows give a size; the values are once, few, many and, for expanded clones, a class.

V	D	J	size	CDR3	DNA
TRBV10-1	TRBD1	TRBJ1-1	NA	CASSEGQGDSTEAFF	TGCGCCAGCAGTGAAGGACAGGGAGACAGCACTGAAGCTTTCTTT
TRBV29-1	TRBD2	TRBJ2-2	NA	CSVEGLAGYGELFF	TGCAGCGTTGAGGGGCTAGCGGGATACGGGGAGCTGTTTTTT
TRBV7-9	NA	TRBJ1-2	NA	CASSPPQVVGYTF	TGTGCCAGCAGCCCCCCCCAGGTGGTAGGCTACACCTTC
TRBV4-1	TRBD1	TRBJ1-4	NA	CASSPGTGVANEKLFF	TGCGCCAGCAGCCCCGGGACAGGGGTAGCTAATGAAAAACTGTTTTTT
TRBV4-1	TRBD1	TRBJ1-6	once	CASSQTLRDSLPLHF	TGCGCCAGCAGCCAAACTCTCCGGGACAGCTTACCCCTCCACTTT
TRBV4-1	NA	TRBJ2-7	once	CASSHPDSSYEQYF	TGCGCCAGCAGCCATCCAGACAGCTCCTACGAGCAGTACTTC
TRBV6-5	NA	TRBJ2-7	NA	CATTQGYEQYF	TGTGCCACCACCCAGGGCTACGAGCAGTACTTC
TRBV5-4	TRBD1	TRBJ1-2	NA	CASSFIGTGDGYTF	TGTGCCAGCAGCTTCATCGGGACAGGGGATGGCTACACCTTC
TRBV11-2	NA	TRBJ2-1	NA	CASSLDYYNEQFF	TGTGCCAGCAGCTTAGATTACTACAATGAGCAGTTCTTC
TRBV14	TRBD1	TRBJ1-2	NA	CASSQARDRVGYTF	TGTGCCAGCAGCCAAGCCCGGGACAGGGTAGGCTACACCTTC
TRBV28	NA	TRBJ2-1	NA	CASSLLTYNEQFF	TGTGCCAGCAGTTTGTTGACTTACAATGAGCAGTTCTTC
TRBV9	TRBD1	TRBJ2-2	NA	CASSATGGPNTGELFF	TGTGCCAGCAGCGCTACAGGGGGGCCGAACACCGGGGAGCTGTTTTTT
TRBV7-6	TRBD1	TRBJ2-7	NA	CASSLGAGQGIPYEQYF	TGTGCCAGCAGCTTAGGAGCGGGACAGGGGATACCCTACGAGCAGTACTTC
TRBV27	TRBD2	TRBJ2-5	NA	CASSLSRTIAGLGQETQYF	TGTGCCAGCAGTTTATCCCGTACAATAGCGGGGTTGGGGCAAGAGACCCAGTACTTC
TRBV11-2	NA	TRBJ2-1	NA	CASSRTSPAYNEQFF	TGTGCCAGCAGCAGAACTAGCCCCGCTTACAATGAGCAGTTCTTC
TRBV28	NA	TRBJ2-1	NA	CASSPPRSGGPNEQFF	TGTGCCAGCAGCCCCCCGCGTAGCGGTGGGCCTAATGAGCAGTTCTTC
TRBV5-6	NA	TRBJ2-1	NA	CASSLAKGVDYNEQFF	TGTGCCAGCAGCTTGGCCAAGGGAGTAGATTACAATGAGCAGTTCTTC
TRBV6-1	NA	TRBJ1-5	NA	CASSDPVPGLKSQPQHF	TGTGCCAGCAGTGACCCCGTACCGGGACTTAAAAGCCAGCCCCAGCATTTT
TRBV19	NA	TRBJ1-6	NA	CASSIVGGRDSPLHF	TGTGCCAGTAGTATAGTCGGAGGGCGCGACTCACCCCTCCACTTT
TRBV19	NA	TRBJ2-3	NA	CASKVVGTDTQYF	TGTGCCAGTAAAGTGGTAGGCACAGATACGCAGTATTTT
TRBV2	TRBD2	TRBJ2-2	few	CASSATSGGANTGELFF	TGTGCCAGCAGTGCAACTAGCGGGGGCGCGAACACCGGGGAGCTGTTTTTT
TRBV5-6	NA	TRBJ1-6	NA	CASSLNRSPLHF	TGTGCCAGCAGCTTGAATAGATCACCCCTCCACTTT
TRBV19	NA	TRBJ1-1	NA	CASSRGEPGTEAFF	TGTGCCAGTAGCCGCGGAGAGCCGGGCACTGAAGCTTTCTTT
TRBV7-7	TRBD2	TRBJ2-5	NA	CASSLVPSGGGQETQYF	TGTGCTAGCAGCTTAGTTCCTAGCGGGGGGGGCCAAGAGACCCAGTACTTC
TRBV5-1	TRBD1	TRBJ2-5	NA	CASSTDRGPPETQYF	TGCGCCAGCAGCACGGACAGGGGGCCCCCTGAGACCCAGTACTTC
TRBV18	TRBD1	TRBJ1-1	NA	CASSPQGGTEAFF	TGTGCCAGCTCACCGCAGGGGGGTACTGAAGCTTTCTTT
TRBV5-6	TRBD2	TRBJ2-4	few	CASSHPTSGGNKNIQYF	TGTGCCAGCAGTCACCCGACTAGCGGGGGGAACAAAAACATTCAGTACTTC
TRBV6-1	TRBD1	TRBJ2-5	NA	CASKQGGQETQYF	TGTGCCTCAAAACAGGGGGGACAAGAGACCCAGTACTTC
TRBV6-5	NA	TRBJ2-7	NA	CASSYDWGPWNEQYF	TGTGCCAGCAGTTACGATTGGGGGCCCTGGAACGAGCAGTACTTC
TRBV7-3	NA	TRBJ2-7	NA	CASSLTGGGIEQYF	TGTGCCAGCAGCTTAACGGGGGGAGGCATTGAGCAGTACTTC
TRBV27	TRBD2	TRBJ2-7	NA	CASSSGLGYVEQYF	TGTGCCAGCAGTTCGGGACTAGGTTACGTCGAGCAGTACTTC
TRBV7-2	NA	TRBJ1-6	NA	CASSSTGTPLHF	TGTGCCAGCAGCTCGACGGGGACACCCCTCCACTTT
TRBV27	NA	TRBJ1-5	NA	CASSFSPWSQPQHF	TGTGCCAGCAGTTTTTCCCCCTGGAGTCAGCCCCAGCATTTT
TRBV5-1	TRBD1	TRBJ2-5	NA	CASSHGQGAFETQYF	TGCGCCAGCAGCCACGGACAGGGGGCGTTTGAGACCCAGTACTTC
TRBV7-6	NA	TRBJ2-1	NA	CASSYSDEQFF	TGTGCCAGCAGCTACTCCGATGAGCAGTTCTTC
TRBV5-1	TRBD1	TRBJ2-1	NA	CASSSGQGAPSYNEQFF	TGCGCCAGCAGCTCCGGACAGGGGGCCCCCTCCTACAATGAGCAGTTCTTC
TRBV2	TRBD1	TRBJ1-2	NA	CASTPGQGAGYTF	TGTGCCAGCACTCCGGGACAGGGGGCGGGCTACACCTTC
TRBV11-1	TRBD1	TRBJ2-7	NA	CASSPGQGISYEQYF	TGTGCCAGCAGCCCTGGACAGGGAATCTCCTACGAGCAGTACTTC
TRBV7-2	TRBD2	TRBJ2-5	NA	CASSLEAGGPKTQYF	TGTGCCAGCAGCTTAGAAGCGGGGGGGCCCAAGACCCAGTACTTC
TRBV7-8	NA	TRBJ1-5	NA	CASSSHRVWPQHF	TGTGCCAGCAGCTCACACCGGGTTTGGCCCCAGCATTTT
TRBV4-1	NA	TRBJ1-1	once	CASSQAERYTEAFF	TGCGCCAGCAGCCAAGCGGAGCGGTACACTGAAGCTTTCTTT